Listed here is a single T cell receptor (beta chain). Its antigen is not known. The data stem from a study of OX40 agonist ivuxolimab in advanced cancers. Turning to the study itself: Prior anti-PD-1, anti-PD-L1 or anti-CTLA-4 therapy did not bar entry, and less than 50% had some.

Some clones are missing from TCRdb's copy, which holds only in-frame ones; the method was immunoSEQ multiplex PCR. The sample carries 40,000 to 55,000 clones, 85% to 95% recorded once. CDR1 SGHTA and CDR2 FQGNSA come from the germline V gene. The CDR3 is 14 amino acids. The V and J ends lost 1 base and 0 bases respectively, with 7 bases between them. Study-wide points: Some nonresponders also had low normalized T-cell clonal expansion.

The gene calls are TRBV7-2 and TRBJ2-7, with D hard to call. Specimen: CD4+ or CD8+ T cells sorted from blood, collected in a trial of the OX40 agonist ivuxolimab. This sequence was found in an adult with an advanced solid tumor such as melanoma, head and neck, liver or kidney cancer. CDR3 sequence: CASSLGHLSYEQYF. CDR3 coding DNA: TGTGCCAGCAGCTTAGGTCACCTCTCCTACGAGCAGTACTTC.